This TCR beta chain was identified in a study of patients and donors after allogeneic stem cell transplantation. One entry per CDR3 protein, called by TCRdb with MiXCR from the RT-PCR reads. The repertoire holds approximately 160,000 distinct CDR3 sequences, with 30% as singletons. This CDR3 has 13 amino acids. The V gene end was trimmed by 2 bases and the J gene end by 9 bases; junction bases not matched to a gene: 2. Per germline, CDR1 LGHNA and CDR2 YSLEER. In this sample, this clonotype turned up a few times. The source is a human donor who was either an allogeneic HSCT recipient or a stem cell or donor lymphocyte infusion donor (not recorded which). It is not recorded whose cells these are; they may come from a transplant donor. Material for sequencing was blood, either unsorted or a sorted T cell fraction (not recorded which). V is TRBV4-3 and J is TRBJ2-1, with TRBD2 matching 9 bases. This CDR3 is CASSQKLAGEQFF. Written as DNA, the CDR3 is TGCGCCAGCAGCCAAAAACTAGCGGGTGAGCAGTTCTTC.